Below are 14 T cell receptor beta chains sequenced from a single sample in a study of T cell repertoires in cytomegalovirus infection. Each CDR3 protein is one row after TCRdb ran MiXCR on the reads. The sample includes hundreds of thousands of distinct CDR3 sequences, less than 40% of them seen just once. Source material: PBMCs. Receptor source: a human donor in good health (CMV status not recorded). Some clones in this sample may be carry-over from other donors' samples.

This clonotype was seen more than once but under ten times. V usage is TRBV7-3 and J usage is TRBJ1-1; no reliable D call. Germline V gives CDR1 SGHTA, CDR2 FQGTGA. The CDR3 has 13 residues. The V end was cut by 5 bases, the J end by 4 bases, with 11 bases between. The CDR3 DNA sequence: TGTGCCAGCAGCCCTTGGGGTTTCACTGAAGCTTTCTTT. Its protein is CASSPWGFTEAFF.

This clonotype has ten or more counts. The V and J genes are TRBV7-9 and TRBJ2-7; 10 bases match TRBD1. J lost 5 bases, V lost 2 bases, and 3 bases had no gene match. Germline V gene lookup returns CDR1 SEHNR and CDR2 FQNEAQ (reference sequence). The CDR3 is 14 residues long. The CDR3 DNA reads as TGTGCCAGCAGCTTAAGGACAGGGGGAGACGAGCAGTACTTC. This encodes CASSLRTGGDEQYF.

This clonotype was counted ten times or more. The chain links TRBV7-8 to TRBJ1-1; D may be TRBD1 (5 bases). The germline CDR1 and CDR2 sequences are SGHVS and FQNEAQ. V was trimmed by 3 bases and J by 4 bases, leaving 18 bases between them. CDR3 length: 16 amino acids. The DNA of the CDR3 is TGTGCCAGCAGCTTGGCCGCGACGGGACGCGGCACTGAAGCTTTCTTT. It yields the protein CASSLAATGRGTEAFF. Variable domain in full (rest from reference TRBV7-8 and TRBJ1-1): GAGVSQSPRYKVAKRGQDVALRCDPISGHVSLFWYQQALGQGPEFLTYFQNEAQLDKSGLPSDRFFAERPEGSVSTLKIQRTQQEDSAVYLCASSLAATGRGTEAFFGQGTRLTVV.

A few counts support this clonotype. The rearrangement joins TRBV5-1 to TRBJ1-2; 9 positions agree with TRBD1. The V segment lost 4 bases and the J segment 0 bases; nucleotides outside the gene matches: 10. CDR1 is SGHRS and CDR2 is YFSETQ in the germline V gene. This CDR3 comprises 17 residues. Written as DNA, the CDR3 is TGCGCCAGCAGCCCCACAGGGGGCGATACAGCTAACTATGGCTACACCTTC. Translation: CASSPTGGDTANYGYTF.

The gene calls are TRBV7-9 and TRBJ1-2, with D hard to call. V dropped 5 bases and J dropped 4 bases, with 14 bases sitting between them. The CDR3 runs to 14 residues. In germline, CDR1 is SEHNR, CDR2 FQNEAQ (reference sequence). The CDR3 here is CASSPSGGVYGYTF. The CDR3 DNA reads TGTGCCAGCAGCCCCTCAGGTGGCGTCTATGGCTACACCTTC.

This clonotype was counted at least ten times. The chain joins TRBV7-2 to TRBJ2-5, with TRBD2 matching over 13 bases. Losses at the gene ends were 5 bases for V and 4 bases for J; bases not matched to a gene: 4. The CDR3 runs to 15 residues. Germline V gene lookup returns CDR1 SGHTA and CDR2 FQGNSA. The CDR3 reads CASSPGLAGVETQYF. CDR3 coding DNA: TGTGCCAGCAGCCCCGGACTAGCGGGAGTAGAGACCCAGTACTTC.

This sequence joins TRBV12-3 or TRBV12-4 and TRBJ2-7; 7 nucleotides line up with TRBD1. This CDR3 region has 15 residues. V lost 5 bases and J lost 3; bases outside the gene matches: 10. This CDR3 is CASSPQGQLHYEQYF. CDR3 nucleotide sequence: TGTGCCAGCAGTCCCCAGGGACAGCTACACTACGAGCAGTACTTC.

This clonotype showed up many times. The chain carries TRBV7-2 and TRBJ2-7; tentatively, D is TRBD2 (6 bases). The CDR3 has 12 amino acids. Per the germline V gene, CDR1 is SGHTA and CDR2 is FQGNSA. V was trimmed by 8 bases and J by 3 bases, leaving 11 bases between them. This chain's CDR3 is CASGAGSYEQYF. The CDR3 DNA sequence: TGTGCCAGCGGAGCGGGCAGCTACGAGCAGTACTTC.

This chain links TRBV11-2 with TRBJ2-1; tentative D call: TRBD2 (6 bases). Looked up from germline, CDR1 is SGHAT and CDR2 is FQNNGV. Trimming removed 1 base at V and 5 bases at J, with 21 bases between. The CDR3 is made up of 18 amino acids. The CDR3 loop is CASSLGAGLSIAHNEQFF. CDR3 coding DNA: TGTGCCAGCAGCTTAGGAGCGGGTCTCTCCATAGCCCACAATGAGCAGTTCTTC.

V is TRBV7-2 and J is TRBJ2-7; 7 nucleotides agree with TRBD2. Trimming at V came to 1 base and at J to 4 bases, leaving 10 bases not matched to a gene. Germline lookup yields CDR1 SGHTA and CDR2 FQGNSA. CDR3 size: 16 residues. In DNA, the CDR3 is TGTGCCAGCAGCTTAGACGCCGCGGGGGTACCGTACGAGCAGTACTTC. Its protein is CASSLDAAGVPYEQYF.

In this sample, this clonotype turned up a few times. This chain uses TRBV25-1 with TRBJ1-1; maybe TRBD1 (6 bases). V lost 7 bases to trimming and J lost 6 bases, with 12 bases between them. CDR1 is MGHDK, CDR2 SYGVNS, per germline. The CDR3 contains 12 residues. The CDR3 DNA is TGTGCCAGCATAGGGGGTCGCGCTGAAGCTTTCTTT. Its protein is CASIGGRAEAFF.

This chain's CDR3 is CASSESGTGPDEQYF. The CDR3 DNA follows: TGTGCCAGCAGTGAATCCGGGACAGGGCCCGACGAGCAGTACTTC. The rearrangement joins TRBV28 to TRBJ2-7; the match to TRBD1 covers 9 bases. V lost 5 bases and J lost 5; bases outside the gene matches: 10. This CDR3 is built from 15 residues. CDR1 is MDHEN and CDR2 is SYDVKM in the germline V gene.

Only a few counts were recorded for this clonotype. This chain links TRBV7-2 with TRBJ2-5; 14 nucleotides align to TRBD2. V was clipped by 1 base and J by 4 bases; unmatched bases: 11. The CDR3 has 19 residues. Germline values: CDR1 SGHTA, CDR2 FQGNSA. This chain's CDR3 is CASSLVARGGTSGRETQYF. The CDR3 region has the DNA TGTGCCAGCAGCTTAGTGGCCAGGGGCGGGACTAGCGGGAGAGAGACCCAGTACTTC.

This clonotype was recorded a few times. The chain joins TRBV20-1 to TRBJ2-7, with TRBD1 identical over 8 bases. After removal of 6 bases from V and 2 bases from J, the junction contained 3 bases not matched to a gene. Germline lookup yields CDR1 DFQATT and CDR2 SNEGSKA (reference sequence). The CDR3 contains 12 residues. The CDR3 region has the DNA TGCAGTGCGCCGGGACAGGCCTACGAGCAGTACTTC. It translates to CSAPGQAYEQYF.